A single sample is the source of the 8 T cell receptor beta chains below, sequenced in a study of shared clonotypes between healthy human individuals. Positive CCR7 selection of CD45RO-negative cells yielded the naive CD8 cells, and terminally differentiated effector memory CD45RA+ cells were excluded. TCRdb's copy holds only in-frame clones and misses some; the assay was immunoSEQ multiplex PCR. The table has more than 2 million clones, about 95% seen once; the top ten hold about 1.1%. The sample taken for sequencing was naive CD8+ T cells sorted from blood. The receptors derive from a young man in good health.

The chain combines TRBV7-9 with TRBJ2-1, with 7 nucleotides matching TRBD1. The CDR3 spans 15 residues. V shed 4 bases, J shed 3 bases, and the junction held 6 bases outside the gene matches. Germline V gene lookup returns CDR1 SEHNR and CDR2 FQNEAQ (reference sequence). The CDR3 region has the DNA TGTGCCAGCAGCTCAGAGACAGGGAACTACAATGAGCAGTTCTTC. Translating gives CASSSETGNYNEQFF.

V gene TRBV5-6 combines with J gene TRBJ1-5, with unresolved D. CDR3 length: 14 amino acids. V lost 4 bases and J lost 0, with 8 bases in between. The V gene's germline CDR1 is SGHDT and CDR2 YYEEEE. The CDR3 loop reads CASSIWVSNQPQHF. The DNA of the CDR3 is TGTGCCAGCAGCATCTGGGTTAGCAATCAGCCCCAGCATTTT.

This clone is a singleton in its sample. The chain carries TRBV6-5 and TRBJ1-1; D unclear. V lost 2 bases, J lost 6 bases, and 10 bases lay in between. The CDR3 is made up of 13 amino acids. The germline V gene has CDR1 MNHEY and CDR2 SVGAGI. DNA of the CDR3: TGTGCCAGCAGTTACGCCGGGGATCCTGAAGCTTTCTTT. Amino acid sequence: CASSYAGDPEAFF.

With respect to this clone: Other DNA sequences from this sample encode an identical CDR3 as well. The chain recombines TRBV7-9 with TRBJ2-5, with 13 bases fitting TRBD2. CDR1 is SEHNR and CDR2 is FQNEAQ in the germline V gene (reference sequence). V dropped 6 bases and J dropped 3; count of bases not matched to a gene: 4. There are 15 residues in the CDR3. As DNA, the CDR3 is TGTGCCAGCAGTATACTAGCGGGAGGGAAAGAGACCCAGTACTTC. As protein: CASSILAGGKETQYF.

This chain connects TRBV19 to TRBJ2-7, with unresolved D. The CDR3 runs 15 residues. Per germline, CDR1 LNHDA and CDR2 SQIVND (reference sequence). Trimming removed 0 bases at V and 2 bases at J, with 11 bases between. The CDR3: CASSIEHEITYEQYF. CDR3 bases: TGTGCCAGTAGTATAGAACACGAGATAACCTACGAGCAGTACTTC.

The chain joins TRBV4-1 to TRBJ2-7; maybe TRBD1 (6 bases). The CDR3 consists of 15 residues. Trimming cost V 1 base and J 3 bases, with 13 bases left between them. Germline CDR1 MGHRA, CDR2 YSYEKL. CDR3 region: CASSQVQGPNYEQYF. The CDR3 nucleotides read TGCGCCAGCAGCCAAGTACAGGGTCCAAACTACGAGCAGTACTTC.

Notes on this clone: The same CDR3 can be traced to other DNA sequences in this sample. The chain links TRBV29-1 to TRBJ1-2, with D possibly matching TRBD1 (6 bases). From germline, CDR1 is SQVTM and CDR2 ANQGSEA. The CDR3 contains 13 residues. The V and J ends lost 4 bases and 0 bases respectively, with 9 bases between them. The CDR3 is CSVGGGANYGYTF. The DNA for the CDR3 is TGCAGCGTTGGAGGGGGGGCTAACTATGGCTACACCTTC.

This clone appeared once. This chain uses TRBV10-2 with TRBJ2-1; 12 bases fit TRBD2. Per germline, CDR1 WSHSY and CDR2 SAAADI. J gave up 8 bases and V 4 bases, and 3 bases lay outside the gene matches. The CDR3 is 14 residues long. CDR3 bases: TGCGCCAGCAGTGCGACTAGCGGGAGATATGAGCAGTTCTTC. Amino acid sequence: CASSATSGRYEQFF.